A single sample gave rise to the 10 T cell receptor beta chains below, sequenced in a study of T cell changes during pregnancy in multiple sclerosis. The protocol was immunoSEQ multiplex PCR, while the TCRdb copy is restricted to in-frame clones and leaves out a portion. The sample lists over 65,000 clones, roughly 94% seen once, with 0.58% in the top ten. This specimen consisted of peripheral blood, obtained in the third trimester of pregnancy. The source is a female donor with multiple sclerosis, enrolled in a pregnancy study.

This clone appeared once. The V call is TRBV11-2, the J call TRBJ1-1, with TRBD1 as a possible D gene (5 bases). This CDR3 is 15 amino acids long. The V end lost 7 bases, the J end lost 1 base, and 16 bases lay between the germline ends. The V gene's germline CDR1 is SGHAT and CDR2 FQNNGV. The DNA of the CDR3 is TGTGCCAGCACACATGCGGGGGGAGGGAACACTGAAGCTTTCTTT. The encoded protein is CASTHAGGGNTEAFF.

CDR3 sequence (DNA): TGTGCCAGCAGTCGGGAGGACCACGAGCAGTACTTC. Its translation: CASSREDHEQYF. The chain combines TRBV7-9 with TRBJ2-7; 7 bases match TRBD2. The CDR3 totals 12 residues. Trimming at V came to 6 bases and at J to 5 bases, leaving 4 bases not matched to a gene. CDR1 SEHNR and CDR2 FQNEAQ come from the germline V gene (reference sequence).

V and J are TRBV4-2 and TRBJ1-2; D might be TRBD1 (6 bases). Trimming left V 4 bases short and J 8 bases short, with 11 bases between. CDR1 and CDR2 from the germline V gene are LGHNA and YNFKEQ. The CDR3 is 12 residues long. Here the CDR3 DNA reads TGTGCCAGCAGCCTGCAGGGGTACGGCTACACCTTC. Translated: CASSLQGYGYTF.

The rearrangement uses TRBV19 and TRBJ1-1; possible D gene TRBD1, 6 bases. V was cut by 7 bases and J by 1 base, with 16 bases left in between. Germline V gives CDR1 LNHDA, CDR2 SQIVND (reference sequence). The CDR3 is 15 amino acids. CDR3 DNA sequence: TGTGCCAGTACCCCTCGCGGGGGGCCGAACACTGAAGCTTTCTTT. Translation gives CASTPRGGPNTEAFF. The complete variable domain, with remaining parts taken from reference TRBV19 and TRBJ1-1, reads DGGITQSPKYLFRKEGQNVTLSCEQNLNHDAMYWYRQDPGQGLRLIYYSQIVNDFQKGDIAEGYSVSREKKESFPLTVTSAQKNPTAFYLCASTPRGGPNTEAFFGQGTRLTVV.

The chain couples TRBV27 to TRBJ1-2, with TRBD1 matching over 7 bases. The trim removed 6 bases at V and 7 bases at J, leaving 11 bases unmatched. This CDR3 comprises 14 residues. The germline V gene encodes CDR1 MNHEY and CDR2 SMNVEV (reference sequence). The CDR3 DNA reads as TGTGCCAGCAGGACCACCGGGAGGGGGCCTGGCTACACCTTC. Residues: CASRTTGRGPGYTF.

This clone came up once. The rearrangement joins TRBV15 to TRBJ2-5, with TRBD2 matching over 13 bases. Losses at the gene ends were 9 bases for V and 2 bases for J; bases not matched to a gene: 12. Germline loops: CDR1 LNHNV, CDR2 YYDKDF (reference sequence). The CDR3 totals 17 residues. CDR3 sequence (DNA): TGTGCCACTCATAGGACTAGCGGGGGCCCCGGGCAAGAGACCCAGTACTTC. Translation gives CATHRTSGGPGQETQYF.

This clone has only one observation. J is TRBJ1-3 and V is TRBV6-1, with D possibly matching TRBD1 (6 bases). The CDR3 runs to 10 residues. CDR1 is MNHNS and CDR2 is SASEGT in the germline V gene. The ends were cut back, 9 bases at V and 7 bases at J, with 7 bases in the middle. The CDR3 loop reads CASQGNTIYF. For the CDR3, the DNA is TGTGCCAGTCAGGGGAACACCATATATTTT.

The chain has TRBV12-5 and TRBJ2-1; 14 nucleotides line up with TRBD2. The CDR3 runs to 14 residues. The V segment lost 5 bases and the J segment 10 bases; nucleotides outside the gene matches: 4. Germline assignment: CDR1 LGHNT and CDR2 FRNRAP. For the CDR3, the DNA is TGTGCTAGTGGTCAGGGACTAGCGGGGGTCGAGCAGTTCTTC. Protein sequence: CASGQGLAGVEQFF.

V usage is TRBV6-1 and J usage is TRBJ1-5; 7 nucleotides line up with TRBD1. The CDR3 covers 15 residues. V was pared by 1 base and J by 6 bases, with 6 bases of the junction left unmatched. The germline gives CDR1 MNHNS, CDR2 SASEGT. The CDR3 is CASSEVTGVGQPQHF. Written as DNA, the CDR3 is TGTGCCAGCAGTGAAGTTACAGGGGTTGGTCAGCCCCAGCATTTT.

The J gene is TRBJ2-7, the V gene TRBV7-9; D ambiguous. CDR3 length equals 12 residues. Germline values: CDR1 SEHNR, CDR2 FQNEAQ (reference sequence). The germline V and J ends were trimmed by 4 bases and 6 bases, with 10 bases remaining between them. The CDR3 protein is CASSSAGFEQYF. The CDR3 DNA reads TGTGCCAGCAGCTCCGCAGGTTTCGAGCAGTACTTC.